The present T cell receptor beta chain was sequenced within a study of T-cell memory formation after mild COVID-19. Whole-study findings and limits: CD4+ bias marked clones expanding day 15 to 37, unlike balanced contracting clones.

This clonotype was seen only a few times. The antigen is not known. TCRdb processed the 5' RACE reads anew with MiXCR; each CDR3 protein has one entry. This table has hundreds of thousands of distinct CDR3 sequences, roughly 18% appearing once. CDR3 length: 15 amino acids. The V gene lost 0 bases and the J gene lost 5 bases, with 14 bases spanning the gap. From germline, CDR1 is SGHNT and CDR2 YYREEE (reference sequence). The source of this sequence is an adult woman who had mild COVID-19 (a few samples of this study predate the infection). Cell type and time point are not known. What was sequenced was PBMCs or a T cell subset sorted from them (not recorded which). The J gene is TRBJ1-1, the V gene TRBV5-4, with D perhaps matching TRBD1 (5 bases). This CDR3 is CASSLGAGRGTEAFF. For the CDR3, the DNA is TGTGCCAGCAGCTTGGGGGCAGGGAGAGGGACTGAAGCTTTCTTT.